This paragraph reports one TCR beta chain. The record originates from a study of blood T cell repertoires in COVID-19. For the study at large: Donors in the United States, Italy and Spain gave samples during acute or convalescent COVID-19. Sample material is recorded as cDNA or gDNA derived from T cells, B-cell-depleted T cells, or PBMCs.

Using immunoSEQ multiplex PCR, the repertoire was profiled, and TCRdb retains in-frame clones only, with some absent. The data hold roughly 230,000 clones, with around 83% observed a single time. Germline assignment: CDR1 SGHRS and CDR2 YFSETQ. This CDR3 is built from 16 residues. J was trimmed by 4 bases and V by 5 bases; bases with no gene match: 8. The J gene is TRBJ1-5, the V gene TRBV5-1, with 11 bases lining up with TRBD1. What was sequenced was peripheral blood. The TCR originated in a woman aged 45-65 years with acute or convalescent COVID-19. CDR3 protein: CASSETGQGANQPQHF. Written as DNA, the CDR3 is TGCGCCAGCAGTGAGACCGGACAGGGGGCTAATCAGCCCCAGCATTTT.